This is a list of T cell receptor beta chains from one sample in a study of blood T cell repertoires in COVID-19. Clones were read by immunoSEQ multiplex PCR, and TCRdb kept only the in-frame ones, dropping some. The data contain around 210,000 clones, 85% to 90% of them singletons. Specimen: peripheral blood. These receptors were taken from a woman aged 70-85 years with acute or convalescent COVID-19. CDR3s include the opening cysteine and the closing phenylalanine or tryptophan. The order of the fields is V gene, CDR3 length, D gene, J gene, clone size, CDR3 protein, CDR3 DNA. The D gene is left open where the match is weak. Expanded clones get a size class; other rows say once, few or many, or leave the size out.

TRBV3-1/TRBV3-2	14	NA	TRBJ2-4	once	CASSQDIEGNIQYF	TGTGCCAGCAGCCAAGATATCGAGGGAAACATTCAGTACTTC
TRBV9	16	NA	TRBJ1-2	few	CASSVGMVDSLYGYTF	TGTGCCAGCAGCGTGGGTATGGTCGACAGCCTCTATGGCTACACCTTC
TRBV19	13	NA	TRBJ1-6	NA	CATRGGIVGPLHF	TGTGCCACCCGAGGAGGCATCGTCGGTCCCCTCCACTTT
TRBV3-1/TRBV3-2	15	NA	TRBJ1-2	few	CASSPSTGTSYGYTF	TGTGCCAGCAGCCCTTCAACGGGGACAAGCTATGGCTACACCTTC
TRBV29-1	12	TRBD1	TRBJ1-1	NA	CSVETGPTEAFF	TGCAGCGTAGAGACAGGGCCCACTGAAGCTTTCTTT
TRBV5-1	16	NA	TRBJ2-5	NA	CASSFGPPEGGETQYF	TGCGCCAGCAGCTTTGGCCCTCCAGAAGGGGGAGAGACCCAGTACTTC
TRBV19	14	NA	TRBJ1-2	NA	CASIREGQGYGYTF	TGTGCCAGTATCCGCGAGGGCCAGGGGTATGGCTACACCTTC
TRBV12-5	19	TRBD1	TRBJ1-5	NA	CASGTWGQGVFLSNQPQHF	TGTGCTAGTGGAACGTGGGGACAGGGAGTTTTCTTGAGCAATCAGCCCCAGCATTTT
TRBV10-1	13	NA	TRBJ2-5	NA	CASSGGHQETQYF	TGCGCCAGCAGCGGGGGACACCAAGAGACCCAGTACTTC
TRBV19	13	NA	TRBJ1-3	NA	CASSPNSGNTIYF	TGTGCCAGTAGTCCTAACTCTGGAAACACCATATATTTT
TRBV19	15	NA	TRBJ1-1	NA	CASSIREASSTEAFF	TGTGCCAGTAGTATACGGGAGGCAAGTAGCACTGAAGCTTTCTTT
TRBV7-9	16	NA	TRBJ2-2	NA	CASSSNYRVNTGELFF	TGTGCCAGCAGTTCAAATTACAGGGTAAACACCGGGGAGCTGTTTTTT
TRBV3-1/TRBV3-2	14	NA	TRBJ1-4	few	CASSQDRRGEKLFF	TGTGCCAGCAGCCAAGATCGGAGAGGTGAAAAACTGTTTTTT
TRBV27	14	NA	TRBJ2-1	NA	CASSSRRKGNEQFF	TGTGCCAGCAGCTCCAGGAGGAAGGGCAATGAGCAGTTCTTC
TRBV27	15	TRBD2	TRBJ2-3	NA	CASRGLAGGTDTQYF	TGTGCCAGCAGGGGGCTAGCGGGGGGCACAGATACGCAGTATTTT
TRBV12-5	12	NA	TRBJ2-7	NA	CASGLIAYEQYF	TGTGCTAGTGGTTTAATAGCCTACGAGCAGTACTTC
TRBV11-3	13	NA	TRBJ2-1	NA	CASSEPPFNEQFF	TGTGCCAGCAGCGAGCCCCCTTTCAATGAGCAGTTCTTC
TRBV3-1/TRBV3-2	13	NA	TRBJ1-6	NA	CASSQAGESPLHF	TGTGCCAGCAGCCAAGCCGGGGAATCACCCCTCCACTTT
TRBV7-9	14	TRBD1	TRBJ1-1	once	CASSLGDRGTEAFF	TGTGCCAGCAGCTTAGGGGACAGGGGTACTGAAGCTTTCTTT
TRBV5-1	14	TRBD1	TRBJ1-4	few	CASSRDRVTEKLFF	TGCGCCAGCAGCCGGGACAGGGTAACGGAAAAACTGTTTTTT
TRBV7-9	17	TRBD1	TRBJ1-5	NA	CASSSGTGTFGNQPQHF	TGTGCCAGCAGCTCCGGGACAGGGACATTCGGGAATCAGCCCCAGCATTTT
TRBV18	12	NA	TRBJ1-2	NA	CASSPSGEGYTF	TGTGCCAGCTCACCATCGGGGGAAGGCTACACCTTC
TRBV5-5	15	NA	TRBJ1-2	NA	CASSPLGGTNYGYTF	TGTGCCAGCAGCCCGCTCGGGGGAACTAACTATGGCTACACCTTC
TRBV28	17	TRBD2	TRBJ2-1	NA	CASSFPTSGSSYNEQFF	TGTGCCAGCAGTTTTCCGACTAGCGGGAGCTCCTACAATGAGCAGTTCTTC
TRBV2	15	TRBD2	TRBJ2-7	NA	CASRSTSGRAYEQYF	TGTGCCAGCAGGAGCACTAGCGGGAGGGCCTACGAGCAGTACTTC
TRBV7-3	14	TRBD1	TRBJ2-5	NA	CASSLTGQQETQYF	TGTGCCAGCAGCTTAACGGGACAGCAAGAGACCCAGTACTTC
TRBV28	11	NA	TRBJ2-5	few	CASSSRETQYF	TGTGCCAGCAGTTCCAGGGAGACCCAGTACTTC
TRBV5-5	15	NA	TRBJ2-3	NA	CASSFLIRAPDTQYF	TGTGCCAGCAGTTTTCTGATCAGGGCTCCAGATACGCAGTATTTT
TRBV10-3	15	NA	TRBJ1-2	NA	CAIRSGVGLDYGYTF	TGTGCCATCAGGTCCGGGGTTGGCCTCGACTATGGCTACACCTTC